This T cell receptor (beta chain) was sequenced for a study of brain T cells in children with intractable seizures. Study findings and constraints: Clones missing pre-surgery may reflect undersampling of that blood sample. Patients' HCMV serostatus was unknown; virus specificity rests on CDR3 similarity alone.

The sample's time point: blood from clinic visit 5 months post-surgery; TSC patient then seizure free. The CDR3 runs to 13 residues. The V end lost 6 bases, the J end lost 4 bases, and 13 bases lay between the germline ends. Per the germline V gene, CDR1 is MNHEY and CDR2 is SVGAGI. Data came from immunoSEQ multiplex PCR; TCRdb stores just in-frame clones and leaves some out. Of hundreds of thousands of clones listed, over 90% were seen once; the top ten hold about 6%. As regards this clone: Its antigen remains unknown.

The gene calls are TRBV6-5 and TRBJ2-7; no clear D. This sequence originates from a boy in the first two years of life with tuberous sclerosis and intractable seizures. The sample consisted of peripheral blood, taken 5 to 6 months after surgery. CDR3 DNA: TGTGCCAGCAGCGACACAAAGGTTTACGAGCAGTACTTC. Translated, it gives CASSDTKVYEQYF.